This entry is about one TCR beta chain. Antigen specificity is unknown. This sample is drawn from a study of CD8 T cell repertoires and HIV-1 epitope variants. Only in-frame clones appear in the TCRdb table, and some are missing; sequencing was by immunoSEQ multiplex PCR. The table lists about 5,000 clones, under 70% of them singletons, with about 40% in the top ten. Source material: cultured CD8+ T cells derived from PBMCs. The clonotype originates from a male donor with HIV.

The CDR3 loop is CASGGEWAGTEAFF. The CDR3 nucleotides are TGTGCCAGCGGTGGGGAGTGGGCAGGAACTGAAGCTTTCTTT. The V call is TRBV28, the J call TRBJ1-1; no reliable D call. This CDR3 region has 14 residues. CDR1 MDHEN and CDR2 SYDVKM come from the germline V gene. Deletions cut 8 bases from V and 5 bases from J, with 18 bases between.